A selection of T cell receptor beta chains follows, all from one sample in a study of cytomegalovirus exposure and HLA in healthy donors. Clones were sequenced by immunoSEQ multiplex PCR, and TCRdb holds only the in-frame ones, with some missing. The table includes around 160,000 clones, about 63% detected once. The sample comprised PBMCs. These receptor sequences come from a middle-aged woman in good health and CMV-seropositive. CDR3s include the opening cysteine and the closing phenylalanine or tryptophan. D genes are given only for firm matches. Only some rows state a clone size, as once, few, many or a class for expanded clones.

V	D	size	J	DNA	CDR3
TRBV28	.	.	TRBJ1-2	TGTGCCAGCGAGGCGCTAAACTATGGCTACACCTTC	CASEALNYGYTF
TRBV10-3	TRBD1	.	TRBJ1-2	TGTGCCATCAGTGGGACAGGGGGGAACTATGGCTACACCTTC	CAISGTGGNYGYTF
TRBV11-3	.	.	TRBJ2-2	TGTGCCAGCAGCTTAGAGGGCGGAGGTACCGGGGAGCTGTTTTTT	CASSLEGGGTGELFF
TRBV4-1	.	.	TRBJ1-2	TGCGCCAGCAGCCAAGGTTATGGAGCCGCTAACTATGGCTACACCTTC	CASSQGYGAANYGYTF
TRBV28	.	few	TRBJ1-3	TGTGCCAGCAGGGGGCGAGACACCATATATTTT	CASRGRDTIYF
TRBV19	TRBD1	few	TRBJ1-2	TGTGCCAGTAGTAGGGCAGGGGGCGCCTATGGCTACACCTTC	CASSRAGGAYGYTF
TRBV5-1	TRBD1	.	TRBJ1-1	TGCGCCAGCAGCATGGGGGACAGGGGGCCGTGGACTGAAGCTTTCTTT	CASSMGDRGPWTEAFF
TRBV7-2	TRBD1	few	TRBJ2-1	TGTGCCAGCAGTCCAGCGCTGGTGGGACAGCCCGTCTTC	CASSPALVGQPVF
TRBV6-4	.	.	TRBJ2-2	TGTGCCAGCAGTGGACAGAACACCGGGGAGCTGTTTTTT	CASSGQNTGELFF
TRBV18	.	.	TRBJ1-5	TGTGCCAGCGCGCAAGATGATAGCAATCAGCCCCAGCATTTT	CASAQDDSNQPQHF
TRBV7-9	.	.	TRBJ2-4	TGTGCCAGCAGCCCTACGGGACTAGCCAAAAACATTCAGTACTTC	CASSPTGLAKNIQYF
TRBV4-1	.	.	TRBJ1-5	TGCGCCAGCAGCCTAAACCTGGCAAGGGGAGGAGTTCAGCCCCAGCATTTT	CASSLNLARGGVQPQHF
TRBV4-1	TRBD1	.	TRBJ2-7	TGCGCCAGCCGAGGTCCCGGACAGGGTTACGAGCAGTACTTC	CASRGPGQGYEQYF
TRBV18	TRBD1	.	TRBJ2-3	TGTGCCAGCTCACCATACTCAGGGACAGCAGATACGCAGTATTTT	CASSPYSGTADTQYF
TRBV19	TRBD1	.	TRBJ1-6	TGTGCCAGTAGGTACGGCGACAGGGCTAATTCACCCCTCCACTTT	CASRYGDRANSPLHF
TRBV29-1	.	.	TRBJ1-4	TGCAGCGTTGGTCACAGGCCTAATGAAAAACTGTTTTTT	CSVGHRPNEKLFF
TRBV19	.	.	TRBJ2-5	TGTGCCAGTAGTACTAATGACATCGAGACCCAGTACTTC	CASSTNDIETQYF